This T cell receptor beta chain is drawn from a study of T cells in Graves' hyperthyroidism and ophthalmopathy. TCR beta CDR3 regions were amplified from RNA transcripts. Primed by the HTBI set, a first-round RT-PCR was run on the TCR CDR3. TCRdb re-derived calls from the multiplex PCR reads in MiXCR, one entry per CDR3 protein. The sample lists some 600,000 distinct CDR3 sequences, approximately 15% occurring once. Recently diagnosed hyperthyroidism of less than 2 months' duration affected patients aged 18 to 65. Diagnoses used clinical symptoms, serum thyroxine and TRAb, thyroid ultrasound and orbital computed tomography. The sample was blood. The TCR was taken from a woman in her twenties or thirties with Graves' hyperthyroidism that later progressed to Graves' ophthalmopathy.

The CDR3 loop is CSVTKGGTNEKLFF. The CDR3 DNA sequence: TGCAGCGTTACAAAGGGAGGAACTAATGAAAAACTGTTTTTT. This chain joins TRBV29-1 and TRBJ1-4; no reliable D call. The CDR3 sequence is 14 residues long. The germline V gene encodes CDR1 SQVTM and CDR2 ANQGSEA. The V gene lost 5 bases and the J gene lost 1 base, with 11 bases spanning the gap.